This TCR beta chain was observed in a study of cytomegalovirus exposure and HLA in healthy donors. Study-wide results and limits: Information on immune exposure was restricted to one variable (CMV serostatus).

This CDR3 is built from 13 residues. From germline, CDR1 is WSHSY and CDR2 SAAADI. Unmatched junction bases numbered 7, after V lost 7 bases and J lost 4 bases. Of note for this clone: Antigen unknown.

With 60 Vbeta and 13 Jbeta primers, the PCR was carried out. Profiled with immunoSEQ multiplex PCR; TCRdb holds only in-frame clones, not every one. The table records about 140,000 clones, about 80% of them present only once. The rearrangement uses TRBV10-2 and TRBJ2-7; TRBD1 matches 7 bases. This receptor was obtained from a woman in her thirties or forties in good health and CMV-seronegative. Sequencing was performed on PBMCs. The CDR3 spells CASNTGVFYEQYF. The CDR3 bases are TGCGCCAGCAATACAGGGGTTTTTTACGAGCAGTACTTC.